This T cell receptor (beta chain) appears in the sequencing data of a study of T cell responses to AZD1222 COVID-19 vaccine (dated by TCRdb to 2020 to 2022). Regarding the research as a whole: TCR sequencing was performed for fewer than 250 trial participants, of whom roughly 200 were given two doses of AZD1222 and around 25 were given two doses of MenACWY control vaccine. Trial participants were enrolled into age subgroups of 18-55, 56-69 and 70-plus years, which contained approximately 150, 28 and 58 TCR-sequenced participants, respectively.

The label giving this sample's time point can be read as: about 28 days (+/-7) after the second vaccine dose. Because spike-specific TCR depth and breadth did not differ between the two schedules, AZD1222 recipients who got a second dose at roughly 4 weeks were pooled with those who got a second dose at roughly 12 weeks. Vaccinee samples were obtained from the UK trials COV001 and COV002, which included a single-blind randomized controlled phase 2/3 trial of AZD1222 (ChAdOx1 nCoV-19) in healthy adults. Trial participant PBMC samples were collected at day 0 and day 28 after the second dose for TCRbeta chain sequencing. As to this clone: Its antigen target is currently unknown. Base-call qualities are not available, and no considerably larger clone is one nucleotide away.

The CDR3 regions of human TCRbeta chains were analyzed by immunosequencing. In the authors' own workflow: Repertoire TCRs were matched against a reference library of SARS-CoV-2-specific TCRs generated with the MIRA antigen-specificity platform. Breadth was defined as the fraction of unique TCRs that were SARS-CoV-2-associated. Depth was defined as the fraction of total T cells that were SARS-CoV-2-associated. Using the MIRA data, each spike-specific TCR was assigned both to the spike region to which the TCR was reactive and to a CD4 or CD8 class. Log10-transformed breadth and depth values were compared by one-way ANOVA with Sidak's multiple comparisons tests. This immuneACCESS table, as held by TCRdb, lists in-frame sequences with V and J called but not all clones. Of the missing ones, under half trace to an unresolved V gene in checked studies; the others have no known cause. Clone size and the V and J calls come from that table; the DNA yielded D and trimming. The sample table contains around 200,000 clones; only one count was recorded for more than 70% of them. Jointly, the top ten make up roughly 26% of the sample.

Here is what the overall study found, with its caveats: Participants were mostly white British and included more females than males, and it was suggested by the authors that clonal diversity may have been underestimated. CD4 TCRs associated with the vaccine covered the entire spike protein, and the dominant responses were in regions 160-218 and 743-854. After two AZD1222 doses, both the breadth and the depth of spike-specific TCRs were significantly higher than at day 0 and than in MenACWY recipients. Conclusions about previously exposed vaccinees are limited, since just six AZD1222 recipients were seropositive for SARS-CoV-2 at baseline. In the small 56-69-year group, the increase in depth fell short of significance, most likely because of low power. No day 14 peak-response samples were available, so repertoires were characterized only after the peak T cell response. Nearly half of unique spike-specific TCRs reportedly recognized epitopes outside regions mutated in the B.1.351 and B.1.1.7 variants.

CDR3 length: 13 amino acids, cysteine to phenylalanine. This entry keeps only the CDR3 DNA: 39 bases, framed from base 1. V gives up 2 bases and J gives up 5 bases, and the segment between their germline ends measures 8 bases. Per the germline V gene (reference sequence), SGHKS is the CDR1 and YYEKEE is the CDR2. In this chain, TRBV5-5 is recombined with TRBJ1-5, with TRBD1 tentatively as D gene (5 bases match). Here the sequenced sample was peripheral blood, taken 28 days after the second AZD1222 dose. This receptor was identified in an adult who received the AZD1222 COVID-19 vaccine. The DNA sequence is TGTGCCAGCAGCTTACGCAGGGATCAGCCCCAGCATTTT. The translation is CASSLRRDQPQHF.